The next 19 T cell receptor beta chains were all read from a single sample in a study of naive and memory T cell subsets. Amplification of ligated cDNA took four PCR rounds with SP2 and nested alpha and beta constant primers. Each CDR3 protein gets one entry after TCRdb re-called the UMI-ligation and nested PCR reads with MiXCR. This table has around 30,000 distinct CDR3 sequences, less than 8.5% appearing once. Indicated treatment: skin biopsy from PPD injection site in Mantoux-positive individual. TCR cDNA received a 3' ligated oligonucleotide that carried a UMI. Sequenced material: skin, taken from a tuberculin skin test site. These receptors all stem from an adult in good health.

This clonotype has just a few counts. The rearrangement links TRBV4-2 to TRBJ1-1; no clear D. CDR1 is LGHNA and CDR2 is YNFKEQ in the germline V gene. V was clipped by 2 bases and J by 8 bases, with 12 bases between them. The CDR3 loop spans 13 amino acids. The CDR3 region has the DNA TGTGCCAGCAGCCAAACTTCCCAGAGAGAAGCTTTCTTT. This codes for CASSQTSQREAFF.

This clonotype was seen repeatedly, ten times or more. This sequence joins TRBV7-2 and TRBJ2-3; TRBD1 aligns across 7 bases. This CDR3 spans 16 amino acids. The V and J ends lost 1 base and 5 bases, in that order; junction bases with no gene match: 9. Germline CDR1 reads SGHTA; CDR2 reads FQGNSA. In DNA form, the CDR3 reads TGTGCCAGCAGCTTAGAGGTCAGGGGGTTAGGAGATACGCAGTATTTT. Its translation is CASSLEVRGLGDTQYF.

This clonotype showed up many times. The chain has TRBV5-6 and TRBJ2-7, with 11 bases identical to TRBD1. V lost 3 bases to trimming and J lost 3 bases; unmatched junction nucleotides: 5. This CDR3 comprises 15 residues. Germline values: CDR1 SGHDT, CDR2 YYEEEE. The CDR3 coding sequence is TGTGCCAGCAGCTGGACAGGGGGCCCCAACTACGAGCAGTACTTC. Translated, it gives CASSWTGGPNYEQYF. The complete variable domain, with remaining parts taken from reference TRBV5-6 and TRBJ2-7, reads DAGVTQSPTHLIKTRGQQVTLRCSPKSGHDTVSWYQQALGQGPQFIFQYYEEEERQRGNFPDRFSGHQFPNYSSELNVNALLLGDSALYLCASSWTGGPNYEQYFGPGTRLTVT.

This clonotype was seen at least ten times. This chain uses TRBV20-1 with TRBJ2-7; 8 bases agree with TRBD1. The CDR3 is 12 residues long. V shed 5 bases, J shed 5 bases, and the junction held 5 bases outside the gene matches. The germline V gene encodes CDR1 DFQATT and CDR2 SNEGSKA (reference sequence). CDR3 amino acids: CSADRGANEQYF. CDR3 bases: TGCAGTGCTGACAGGGGAGCGAACGAGCAGTACTTC.

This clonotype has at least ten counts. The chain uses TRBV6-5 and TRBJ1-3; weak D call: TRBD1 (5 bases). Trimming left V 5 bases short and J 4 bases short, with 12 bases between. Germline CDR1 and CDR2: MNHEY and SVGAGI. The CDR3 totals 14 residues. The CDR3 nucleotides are TGTGCCAGCAGTCCCACCCAGGGAGGAAACACCATATATTTT. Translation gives CASSPTQGGNTIYF.

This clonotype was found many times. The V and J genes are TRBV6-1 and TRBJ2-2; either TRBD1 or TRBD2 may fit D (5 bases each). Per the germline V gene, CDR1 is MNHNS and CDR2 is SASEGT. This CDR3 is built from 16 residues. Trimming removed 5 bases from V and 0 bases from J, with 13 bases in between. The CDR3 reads CASSIYRGANTGELFF. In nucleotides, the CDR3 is TGTGCCAGCAGTATATACAGAGGGGCGAACACCGGGGAGCTGTTTTTT.

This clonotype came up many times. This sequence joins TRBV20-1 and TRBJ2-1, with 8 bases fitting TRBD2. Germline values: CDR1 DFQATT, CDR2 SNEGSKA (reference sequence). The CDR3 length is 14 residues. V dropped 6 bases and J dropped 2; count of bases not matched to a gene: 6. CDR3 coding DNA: TGCAGTGCAAACATCGGGGGGGCCTACAATGAGCAGTTCTTC. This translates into CSANIGGAYNEQFF.

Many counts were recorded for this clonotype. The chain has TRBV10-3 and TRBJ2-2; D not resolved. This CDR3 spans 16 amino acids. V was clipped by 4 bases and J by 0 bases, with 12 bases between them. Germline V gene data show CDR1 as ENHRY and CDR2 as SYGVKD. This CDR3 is CAISGRHQTNTGELFF. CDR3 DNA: TGTGCCATCAGTGGGAGACATCAAACGAACACCGGGGAGCTGTTTTTT.

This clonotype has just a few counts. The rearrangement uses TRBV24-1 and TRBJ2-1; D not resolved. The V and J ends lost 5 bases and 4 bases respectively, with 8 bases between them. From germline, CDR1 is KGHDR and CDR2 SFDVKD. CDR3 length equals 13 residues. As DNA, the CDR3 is TGTGCCACCAGTGTCTCAGATTACAATGAGCAGTTCTTC. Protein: CATSVSDYNEQFF.

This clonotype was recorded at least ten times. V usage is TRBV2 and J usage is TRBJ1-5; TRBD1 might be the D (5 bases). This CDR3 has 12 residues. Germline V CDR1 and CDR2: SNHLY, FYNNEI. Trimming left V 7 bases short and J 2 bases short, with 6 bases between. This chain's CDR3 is CASTGGNQPQHF. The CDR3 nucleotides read TGTGCCAGCACGGGGGGCAATCAGCCCCAGCATTTT.

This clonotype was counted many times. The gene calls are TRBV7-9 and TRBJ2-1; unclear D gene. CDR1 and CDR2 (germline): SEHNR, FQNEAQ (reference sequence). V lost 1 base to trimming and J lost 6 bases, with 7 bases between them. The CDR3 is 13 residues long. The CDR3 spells CASSLGMSNEQFF. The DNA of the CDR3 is TGTGCCAGCAGCTTAGGTATGAGCAATGAGCAGTTCTTC.

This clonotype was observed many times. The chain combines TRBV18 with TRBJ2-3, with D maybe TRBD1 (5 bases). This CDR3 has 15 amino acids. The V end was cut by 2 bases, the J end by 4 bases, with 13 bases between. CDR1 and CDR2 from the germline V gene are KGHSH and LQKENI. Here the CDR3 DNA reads TGTGCCAGCTCACCAACAATTACACAGGCAGATACGCAGTATTTT. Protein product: CASSPTITQADTQYF. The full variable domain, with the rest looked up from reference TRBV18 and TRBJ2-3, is NAGVMQNPRHLVRRRGQEARLRCSPMKGHSHVYWYRQLPEEGLKFMVYLQKENIIDESGMPKERFSAEFPKEGPSILRIQQVVRGDSAAYFCASSPTITQADTQYFGPGTRLTVL.

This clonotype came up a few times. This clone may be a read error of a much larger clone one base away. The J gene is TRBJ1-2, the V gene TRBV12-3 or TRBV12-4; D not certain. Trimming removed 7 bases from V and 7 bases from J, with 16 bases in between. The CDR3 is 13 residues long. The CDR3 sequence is CASTLSRDGGYTF. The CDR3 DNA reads TGTGCCAGCACCCTCTCCCGTGACGGTGGCTACACCTTC.

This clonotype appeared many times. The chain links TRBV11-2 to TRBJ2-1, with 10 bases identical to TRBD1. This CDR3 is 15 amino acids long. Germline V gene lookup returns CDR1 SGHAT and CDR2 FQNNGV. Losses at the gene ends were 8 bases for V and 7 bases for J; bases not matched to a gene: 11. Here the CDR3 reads CASSLGDRGLNEQFF. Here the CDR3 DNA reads TGTGCCAGCTCCCTCGGGGACAGGGGCTTGAATGAGCAGTTCTTC.

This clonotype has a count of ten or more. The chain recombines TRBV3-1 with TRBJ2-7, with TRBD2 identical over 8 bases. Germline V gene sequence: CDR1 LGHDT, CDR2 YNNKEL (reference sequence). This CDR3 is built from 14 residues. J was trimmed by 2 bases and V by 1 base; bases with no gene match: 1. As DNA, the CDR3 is TGTGCCAGCAGCCAAGGTAGCGGGGCCTACGAGCAGTACTTC. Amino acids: CASSQGSGAYEQYF.

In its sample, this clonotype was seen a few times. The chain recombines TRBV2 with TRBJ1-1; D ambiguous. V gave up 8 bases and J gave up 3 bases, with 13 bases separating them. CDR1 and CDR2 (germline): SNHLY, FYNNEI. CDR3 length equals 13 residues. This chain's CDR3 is CASQREVDTEAFF. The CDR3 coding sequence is TGTGCCAGCCAGCGTGAGGTCGACACTGAAGCTTTCTTT.

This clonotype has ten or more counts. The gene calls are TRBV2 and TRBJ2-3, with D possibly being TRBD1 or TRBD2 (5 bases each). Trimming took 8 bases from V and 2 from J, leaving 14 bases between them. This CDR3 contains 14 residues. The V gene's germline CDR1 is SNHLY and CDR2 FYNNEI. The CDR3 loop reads CASGDVANTDTQYF. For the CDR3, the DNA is TGTGCCAGCGGGGACGTGGCGAACACAGATACGCAGTATTTT.

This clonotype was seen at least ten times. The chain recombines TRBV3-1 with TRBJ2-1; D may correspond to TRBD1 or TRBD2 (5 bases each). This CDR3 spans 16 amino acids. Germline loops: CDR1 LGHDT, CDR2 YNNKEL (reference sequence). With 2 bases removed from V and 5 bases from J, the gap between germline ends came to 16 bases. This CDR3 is CASSQTDGTIHNEQFF. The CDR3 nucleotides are TGTGCCAGCAGCCAAACCGACGGGACCATACACAATGAGCAGTTCTTC.

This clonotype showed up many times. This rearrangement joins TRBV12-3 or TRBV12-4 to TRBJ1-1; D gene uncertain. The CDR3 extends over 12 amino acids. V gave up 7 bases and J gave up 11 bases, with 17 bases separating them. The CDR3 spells CASTTGGLDAFF. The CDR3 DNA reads TGTGCCAGCACCACCGGAGGCTTGGACGCTTTCTTT.